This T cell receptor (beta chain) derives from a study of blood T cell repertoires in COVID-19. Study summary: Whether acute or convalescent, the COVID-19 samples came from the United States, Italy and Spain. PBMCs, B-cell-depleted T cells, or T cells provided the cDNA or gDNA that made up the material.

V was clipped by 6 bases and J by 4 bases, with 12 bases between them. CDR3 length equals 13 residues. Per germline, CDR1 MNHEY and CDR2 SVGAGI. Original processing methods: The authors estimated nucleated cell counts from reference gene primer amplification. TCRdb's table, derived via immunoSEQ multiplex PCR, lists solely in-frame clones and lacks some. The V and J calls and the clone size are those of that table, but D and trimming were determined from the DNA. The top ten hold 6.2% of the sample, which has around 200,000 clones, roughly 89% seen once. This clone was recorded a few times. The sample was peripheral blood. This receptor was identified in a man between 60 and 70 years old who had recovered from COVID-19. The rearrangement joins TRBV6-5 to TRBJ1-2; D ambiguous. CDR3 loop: CASRNGGSYGYTF. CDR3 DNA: TGTGCCAGCAGGAACGGCGGGTCCTATGGCTACACCTTC.